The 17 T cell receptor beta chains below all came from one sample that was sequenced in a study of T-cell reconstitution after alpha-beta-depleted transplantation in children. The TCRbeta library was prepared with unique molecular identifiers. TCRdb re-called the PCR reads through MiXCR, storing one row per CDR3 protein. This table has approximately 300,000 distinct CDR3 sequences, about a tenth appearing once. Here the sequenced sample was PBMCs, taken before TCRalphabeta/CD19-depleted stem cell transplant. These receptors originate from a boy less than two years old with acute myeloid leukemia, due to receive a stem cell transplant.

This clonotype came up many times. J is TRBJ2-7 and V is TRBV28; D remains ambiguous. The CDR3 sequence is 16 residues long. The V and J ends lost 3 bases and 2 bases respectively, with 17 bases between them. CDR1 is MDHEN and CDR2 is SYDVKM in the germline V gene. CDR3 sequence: CASSFARANQPYEQYF. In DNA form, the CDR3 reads TGTGCCAGCAGTTTCGCAAGGGCTAACCAGCCCTACGAGCAGTACTTC. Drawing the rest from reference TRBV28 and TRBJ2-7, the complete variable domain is DVKVTQSSRYLVKRTGEKVFLECVQDMDHENMFWYRQDPGLGLRLIYFSYDVKMKEKGDIPEGYSVSREKKERFSLILESASTNQTSMYLCASSFARANQPYEQYFGPGTRLTVT.

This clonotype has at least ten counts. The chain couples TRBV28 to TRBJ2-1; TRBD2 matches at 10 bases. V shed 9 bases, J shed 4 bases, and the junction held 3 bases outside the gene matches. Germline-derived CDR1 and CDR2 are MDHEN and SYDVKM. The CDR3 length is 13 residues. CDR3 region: CASRTSGYNEQFF. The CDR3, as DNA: TGTGCCAGTAGGACTAGCGGATACAATGAGCAGTTCTTC.

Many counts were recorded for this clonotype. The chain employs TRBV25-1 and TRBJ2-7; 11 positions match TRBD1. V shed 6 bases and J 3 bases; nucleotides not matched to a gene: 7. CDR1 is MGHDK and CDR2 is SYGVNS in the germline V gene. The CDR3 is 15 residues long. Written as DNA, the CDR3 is TGTGCCAGCAGCTCCCGGGACAGGGGGGACTACGAGCAGTACTTC. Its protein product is CASSSRDRGDYEQYF.

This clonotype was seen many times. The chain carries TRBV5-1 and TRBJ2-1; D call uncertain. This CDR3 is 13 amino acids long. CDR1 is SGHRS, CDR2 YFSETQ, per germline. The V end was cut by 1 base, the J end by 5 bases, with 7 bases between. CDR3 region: CASSLSRNNEQFF. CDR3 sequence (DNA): TGCGCCAGCAGCTTGAGTAGAAACAATGAGCAGTTCTTC.

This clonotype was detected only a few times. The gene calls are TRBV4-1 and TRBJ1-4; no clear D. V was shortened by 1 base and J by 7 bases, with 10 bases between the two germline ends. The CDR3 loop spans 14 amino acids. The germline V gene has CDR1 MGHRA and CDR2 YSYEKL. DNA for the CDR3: TGCGCCAGCAGCCAAGGGTCTCCGCGTGAAAAACTGTTTTTT. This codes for CASSQGSPREKLFF.

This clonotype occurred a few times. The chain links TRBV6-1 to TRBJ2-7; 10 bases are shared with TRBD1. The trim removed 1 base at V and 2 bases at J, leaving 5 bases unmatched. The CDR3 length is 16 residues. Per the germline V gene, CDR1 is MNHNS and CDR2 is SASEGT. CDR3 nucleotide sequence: TGTGCCAGCAGTGAAGATGAAGGGACAGGGGCCTACGAGCAGTACTTC. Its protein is CASSEDEGTGAYEQYF.

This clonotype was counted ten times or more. The CDR3 is CASSQASTGLRGYTF. The CDR3 coding sequence is TGTGCCAGCAGCCAAGCGTCAACAGGGCTAAGAGGCTACACCTTC. The V and J genes are TRBV3-1 and TRBJ1-2, with a tentative D call TRBD1 (6 bases). The CDR3 is made up of 15 amino acids. V lost 1 base and J 8 bases, leaving 17 bases between the germline ends. Germline V gene data show CDR1 as LGHDT and CDR2 as YNNKEL (reference sequence). Filled out from reference TRBV3-1 and TRBJ1-2, the complete variable domain reads DTAVSQTPKYLVTQMGNDKSIKCEQNLGHDTMYWYKQDSKKFLKIMFSYNNKELIINETVPNRFSPKSPDKAHLNLHINSLELGDSAVYFCASSQASTGLRGYTFGSGTRLTVV.

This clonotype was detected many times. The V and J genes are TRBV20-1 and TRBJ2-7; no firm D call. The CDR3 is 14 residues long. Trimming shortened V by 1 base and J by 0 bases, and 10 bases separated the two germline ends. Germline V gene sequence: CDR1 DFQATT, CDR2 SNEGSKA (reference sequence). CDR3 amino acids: CSARGALSSYEQYF. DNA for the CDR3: TGCAGTGCTAGAGGCGCCTTGAGCTCCTACGAGCAGTACTTC.

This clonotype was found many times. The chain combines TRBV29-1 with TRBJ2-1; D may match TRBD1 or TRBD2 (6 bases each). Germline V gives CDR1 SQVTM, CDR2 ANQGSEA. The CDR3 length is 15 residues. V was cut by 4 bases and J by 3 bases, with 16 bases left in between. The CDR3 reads CSVGATRGGYNEQFF. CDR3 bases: TGCAGCGTTGGGGCGACTAGAGGGGGCTACAATGAGCAGTTCTTC.

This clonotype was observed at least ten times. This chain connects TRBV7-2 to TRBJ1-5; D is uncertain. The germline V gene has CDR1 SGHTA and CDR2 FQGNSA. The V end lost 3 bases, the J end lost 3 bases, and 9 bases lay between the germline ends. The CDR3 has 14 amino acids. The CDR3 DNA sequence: TGTGCCAGCAGCTTTTTCTCAGCCAATCAGCCCCAGCATTTT. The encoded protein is CASSFFSANQPQHF.

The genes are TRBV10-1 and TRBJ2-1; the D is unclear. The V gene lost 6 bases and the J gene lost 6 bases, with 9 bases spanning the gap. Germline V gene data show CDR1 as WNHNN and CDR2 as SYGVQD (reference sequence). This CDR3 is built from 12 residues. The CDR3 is CASREPFNEQFF. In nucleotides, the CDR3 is TGCGCCAGCAGGGAACCATTCAATGAGCAGTTCTTC.

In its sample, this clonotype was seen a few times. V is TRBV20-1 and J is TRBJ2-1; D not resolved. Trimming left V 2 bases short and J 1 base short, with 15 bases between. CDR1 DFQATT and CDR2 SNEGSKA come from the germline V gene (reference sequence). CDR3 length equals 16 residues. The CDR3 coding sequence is TGCAGTGCTAGAATCCCTAAGGCAGGTTCCTACAATGAGCAGTTCTTC. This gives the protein CSARIPKAGSYNEQFF.

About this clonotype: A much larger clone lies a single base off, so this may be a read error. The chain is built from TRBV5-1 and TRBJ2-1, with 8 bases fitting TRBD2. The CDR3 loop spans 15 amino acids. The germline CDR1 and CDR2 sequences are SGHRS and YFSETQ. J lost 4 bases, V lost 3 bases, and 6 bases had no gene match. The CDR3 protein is CASSSPAGAYNEQFF. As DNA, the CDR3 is TGCGCCAGCAGCTCCCCAGCGGGAGCGTACAATGAGCAGTTCTTC.

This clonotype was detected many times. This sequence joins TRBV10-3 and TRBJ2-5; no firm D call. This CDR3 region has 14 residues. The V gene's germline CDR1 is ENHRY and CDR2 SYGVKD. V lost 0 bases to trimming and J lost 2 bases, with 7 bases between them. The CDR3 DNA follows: TGTGCCATCAGTGAGTCGATCGTACAAGAGACCCAGTACTTC. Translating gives CAISESIVQETQYF.

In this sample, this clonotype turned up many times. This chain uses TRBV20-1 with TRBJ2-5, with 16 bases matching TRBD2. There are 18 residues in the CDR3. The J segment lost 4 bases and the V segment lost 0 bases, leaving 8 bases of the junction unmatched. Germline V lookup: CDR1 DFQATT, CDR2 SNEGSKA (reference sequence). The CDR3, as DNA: TGCAGTGCTAGAGATTTGGGACTAGCGGGAGGGCCGGGAGAGACCCAGTACTTC. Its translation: CSARDLGLAGGPGETQYF.

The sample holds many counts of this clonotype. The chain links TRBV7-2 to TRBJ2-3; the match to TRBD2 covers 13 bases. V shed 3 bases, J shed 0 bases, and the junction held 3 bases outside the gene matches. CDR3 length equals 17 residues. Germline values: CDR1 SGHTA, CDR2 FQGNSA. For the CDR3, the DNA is TGTGCCAGCAGCTTGGGACTAGCGGGGCTTAGCACAGATACGCAGTATTTT. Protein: CASSLGLAGLSTDTQYF.

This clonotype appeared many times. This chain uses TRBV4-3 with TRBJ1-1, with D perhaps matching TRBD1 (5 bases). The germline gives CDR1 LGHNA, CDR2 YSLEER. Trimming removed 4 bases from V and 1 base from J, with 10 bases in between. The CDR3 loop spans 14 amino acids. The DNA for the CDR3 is TGCGCCAGCAGCCCTTCTCAGGGGAACACTGAAGCTTTCTTT. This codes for CASSPSQGNTEAFF.